The 7 T cell receptor beta chains listed next were all sequenced from one sample in a study of blood T cell repertoires in COVID-19. Sequenced by immunoSEQ multiplex PCR; TCRdb stores in-frame clones only, minus some. This sample carries about 260,000 clones, 88% of them seen once, and the ten largest clones take about 10%. The sequenced material came from peripheral blood. The receptors shown here come from a woman between 65 and 79 years old with COVID-19, enrolled during active disease.

This clone has just a few counts. The genes are TRBV9 and TRBJ1-2, with D tentatively TRBD1 (6 bases). Germline-derived CDR1 and CDR2 are SGDLS and YYNGEE. V lost 0 bases to trimming and J lost 8 bases, with 11 bases between them. This CDR3 is built from 13 residues. The DNA of the CDR3 is TGTGCCAGCAGCGTAGTTCAGGGGCGAGGCTACACCTTC. Its translation is CASSVVQGRGYTF.

Here the CDR3 DNA reads TGTGCCATCAGTGAATCTGGGCAGCAAGAGACCCAGTACTTC. It specifies CAISESGQQETQYF. The chain couples TRBV10-3 to TRBJ2-5; no firm D call. This CDR3 is 14 amino acids long. CDR1 ENHRY and CDR2 SYGVKD come from the germline V gene. Trimming stripped 3 bases from V and 2 bases from J, with 10 bases between.

J is TRBJ1-3 and V is TRBV7-8, with D unclear. This CDR3 contains 14 residues. Looked up from germline, CDR1 is SGHVS and CDR2 is FQNEAQ. V was pared by 5 bases and J by 3 bases, with 11 bases between. CDR3 nucleotides: TGTGCCAGCAGCCCAATCCGGTTTGGAAACACCATATATTTT. Its translation is CASSPIRFGNTIYF. Full variable domain (rest looked up from reference TRBV7-8 and TRBJ1-3): GAGVSQSPRYKVAKRGQDVALRCDPISGHVSLFWYQQALGQGPEFLTYFQNEAQLDKSGLPSDRFFAERPEGSVSTLKIQRTQQEDSAVYLCASSPIRFGNTIYFGEGSWLTVV.

The CDR3 loop reads CSASNGQGTFF. The CDR3 bases are TGCAGTGCTTCAAACGGACAGGGAACTTTCTTT. This chain uses TRBV20-1 with TRBJ1-1, with 8 bases identical to TRBD1. The CDR3 is 11 residues long. V lost 5 bases and J lost 12; bases outside the gene matches: 8. Germline CDR1 DFQATT, CDR2 SNEGSKA (reference sequence).

The CDR3 reads CATSRDSNSPLHF. CDR3 DNA: TGTGCCACCAGCAGAGACAGTAATTCACCCCTCCACTTT. The chain is built from TRBV15 and TRBJ1-6; D is undetermined. CDR1 is LNHNV and CDR2 is YYDKDF in the germline V gene (reference sequence). This CDR3 comprises 13 residues. V was trimmed by 0 bases and J by 6 bases, leaving 3 bases between them.

This sequence joins TRBV10-1 and TRBJ2-7; D is perhaps TRBD1 (6 bases). Germline V gene lookup returns CDR1 WNHNN and CDR2 SYGVQD (reference sequence). This CDR3 comprises 13 residues. The V and J ends lost 6 bases and 2 bases respectively, with 11 bases between them. In DNA, the CDR3 is TGCGCCAGCAGACCACAGGGTACCTACGAGCAGTACTTC. Encoded protein: CASRPQGTYEQYF.

The chain employs TRBV20-1 and TRBJ1-2; D uncertain. This CDR3 spans 10 amino acids. The V and J ends lost 5 bases and 2 bases respectively, with 3 bases between them. CDR1 and CDR2 (germline): DFQATT, SNEGSKA (reference sequence). The CDR3 nucleotides read TGCAGTGCTTCAAACTATGGCTACACCTTC. The encoded protein is CSASNYGYTF.